These T cell receptor beta chains were read from a single sample in a study of CD8+CD57+ T cells in acquired aplastic anemia. TCRdb reanalysed the reads using MiXCR and keeps one entry per CDR3 protein. This sample yields around 150,000 distinct CDR3 sequences, of which around 45% are seen a single time; approximately 1% belongs to the top ten. The source material was sorted CD4+, CD8+, or CD8+CD57+ T cells (not recorded which) from PBMCs. The receptors shown here come from a human donor in good health. The CDR3 runs from the conserved cysteine through the conserved F or W. D genes are given only for firm matches. Expanded clones are given a class, and other clones once, few, many or no size at all.

j_call clone_size v_call d_call cdr3_nt cdr3_aa
TRBJ2-1 . TRBV20-1 TRBD1 TGCAGTGCTAGCTTACTCACAGGGGGCTATGAGCAGTTCTTC CSASLLTGGYEQFF
TRBJ1-2 many TRBV7-2 . TGTGCCAGCAGCTTAGACAGGGATGCGAAGAGAGGCTACACCTTC CASSLDRDAKRGYTF
TRBJ2-6 . TRBV7-3 TRBD1 TGTGCCAGCAGCGCCTCAGGGGGCACCCGGAGCACTGAAGCTTTC CASSASGGTRSTEAF
TRBJ2-7 . TRBV14 . TGTGCCAGCAGCCAACCGGGTCATATCTACGAGCAGTACTTC CASSQPGHIYEQYF
TRBJ2-1 once TRBV20-1 . TGCAGTGCTAGCGGGACGGTATACAATGAGCAGTTCTTC CSASGTVYNEQFF
TRBJ2-1 many TRBV29-1 TRBD2 TGCAGCGTTGAAGTCCTAGCGGGACGCGACCAGTTCTTC CSVEVLAGRDQFF
TRBJ1-5 . TRBV12-3/TRBV12-4 TRBD1 TGTGCCAGCAGTCCTGGACAGGTCAATCAGCCCCAGCATTTT CASSPGQVNQPQHF
TRBJ2-7 few TRBV5-1 . TGCGCCAGCAGGATGGAGAGCTACGAGCAGTACTTC CASRMESYEQYF
TRBJ2-3 few TRBV3-1 TRBD2 TGTGCCAGCAGCCAACTAGCGGGAGGGAATAAAGATACGCAGTATTTT CASSQLAGGNKDTQYF
TRBJ2-7 many TRBV2 TRBD1 TGTGCCAGCAGGTCGATGGGACAGGTCACAGAGGAGCAGTACTTC CASRSMGQVTEEQYF
TRBJ2-5 many TRBV10-2 TRBD2 TGCGCCAGCAGCCCTAGCGGGAGTGGGGGCGAGACCCAGTACTTC CASSPSGSGGETQYF
TRBJ2-1 . TRBV2 . TGTGCCAGCAGTGAATCGTCTATTCCCTATGAGCAGTTCTTC CASSESSIPYEQFF
TRBJ2-5 . TRBV20-1 TRBD1 TGCAGTGCTAGGGACAGGGGGTTCCAAGAGACCCAGTACTTC CSARDRGFQETQYF
TRBJ1-3 . TRBV10-3 TRBD1 TGTGCCATCAGTGAGGAGGAGACAGGGTGGCCTGGAAACACCATATATTTT CAISEEETGWPGNTIYF
TRBJ1-4 many TRBV20-1 TRBD1 TGCAGTGCTCGTGGGAGAACAGGGGAGTCTGAAAAACTGTTTTTT CSARGRTGESEKLFF
TRBJ1-2 many TRBV14 . TGTGCCAGCAGCCTCGGGACGCTTCCTAACTATGGCTACACCTTC CASSLGTLPNYGYTF
TRBJ2-7 many TRBV6-2/TRBV6-3 . TGTGCCAGCAGTTACTTCAGGGTAGGCTACGAGCAGTACTTC CASSYFRVGYEQYF
TRBJ1-1 many TRBV11-2 . TGTGCCAGCAGCCGAAGTGGCACTGAAGCTTTCTTT CASSRSGTEAFF
TRBJ2-2 . TRBV28 TRBD1 TGTGCCAGCATCTGGGACAGGGTTTTTTTCGCCGGGGAGCTGTTTTTT CASIWDRVFFAGELFF
TRBJ1-4 once TRBV25-1 . TGTGCCAGCAGTGCTGGAGGACGGGGAGCTAATGAAAAACTGTTTTTT CASSAGGRGANEKLFF
TRBJ2-2 . TRBV20-1 TRBD1 TGCAGTGCTAGAGATCTGGGGACAGGGTTTACCGGGGAGCTGTTTTTT CSARDLGTGFTGELFF
TRBJ2-1 many TRBV5-1 TRBD2 TGCGCCAGCAGCCCGGGACTAGCGGGAGAAGGTGAGCAGTTCTTC CASSPGLAGEGEQFF
TRBJ2-7 . TRBV12-5 . TGTGCCAGCAGTTTGGAAGCAACCTACGAGCAGTACTTC CASSLEATYEQYF
TRBJ2-1 . TRBV19 . TGTGCCAGCAACCTCTCGGGAGTCGGCAATGAGCAGTTCTTC CASNLSGVGNEQFF
TRBJ1-1 many TRBV7-3 . TGTGCCAGCAGCCGAGGGGGGACGGAGGAAGCTTTCTTT CASSRGGTEEAFF
TRBJ1-1 . TRBV19 . TGTGCCACACTCGAGGCACCGGGACGCACTGAAGCTTTCTTT CATLEAPGRTEAFF
TRBJ2-1 . TRBV11-2 TRBD1 TGTGCCAGCAGCCCGACGACAGGGGGGAATGAGCAGTTCTTC CASSPTTGGNEQFF
TRBJ1-1 many TRBV5-1 . TGCGCCAGCAGCTTAGAAGGGGGAATGAACACTGAAGCTTTCTTT CASSLEGGMNTEAFF
TRBJ2-7 many TRBV7-7 TRBD1 TGTGCCAGCAGCTCGTTCAGGGGGCCTACCCCTCTCGAGCAGTACTTC CASSSFRGPTPLEQYF
TRBJ2-7 . TRBV18 . TGTGCCAGCTCACCCAGGGCGAGAGCTTCCTACGAGCAGTACTTC CASSPRARASYEQYF
TRBJ2-4 many TRBV7-8 . TGTGCCAGCAGCTTTTTGGCCGGGGATTTGGAGTACTTC CASSFLAGDLEYF
TRBJ2-3 . TRBV12-2 . TGTGCAAGTCGGGGCAGGACTAGCGACGGTGAAGATACGCAGTATTTT CASRGRTSDGEDTQYF
TRBJ2-1 few TRBV24-1 TRBD1 TGTGCCACCAGTGGGGGGGGGACAGGGCCGGACAGGGAGCAGTTCTTC CATSGGGTGPDREQFF
TRBJ1-2 . TRBV19 . TGTGCCAGTAGTATTATGCGCTTTTGGGGCTATGGCTACACCTTC CASSIMRFWGYGYTF
TRBJ2-7 . TRBV9 . TGTGCCAGCTCACGAGGGAACGAGCAGTACTTC CASSRGNEQYF
TRBJ1-2 many TRBV9 . TGTGCCAGCAGCGTAGTGCTCGGCAGGAGTAACTATGGCTACACCTTC CASSVVLGRSNYGYTF
TRBJ1-2 many TRBV12-3/TRBV12-4 . TGTGCCAGCAGTCCCGACCGTCTATATGGCTACACCTTC CASSPDRLYGYTF
TRBJ1-4 many TRBV19 . TGTGCCAGTAGTAGTCGGGGGGAAAAACTGTTTTTT CASSSRGEKLFF
TRBJ1-2 . TRBV2 . TGTGCCAGCAGTGAAGCCCCCGGCGGCTACACCTTC CASSEAPGGYTF
TRBJ2-7 . TRBV5-1 . TGCGCCAGCAGCTTGGCCTTAGGGCAGGGAAGCTCCTACGAGCAGTACTTC CASSLALGQGSSYEQYF
TRBJ2-7 . TRBV7-3 . TGTGCCAGCAGTAAAGTAGGGGTATACGAGCAGTACTTC CASSKVGVYEQYF
TRBJ2-7 . TRBV7-9 . TGTGCCAGCACTCCCTGGGGGGGCAGAGACTACGAGCAGTACTTC CASTPWGGRDYEQYF
TRBJ2-7 . TRBV5-4 . TGCGCCAGCAGCAGGCAGCCTCAGAACGAGCAGTACTTC CASSRQPQNEQYF
TRBJ2-5 . TRBV7-2 TRBD2 TGTGCCAGCAACCAACTAGCGGGGGGGCCCGAGACCCAGTACTTC CASNQLAGGPETQYF
TRBJ1-3 . TRBV4-1 . TGCGCCAGCAGCCAACCCGACTCCTTCTATGGAAACACCACATATTTT CASSQPDSFYGNTTYF
TRBJ2-7 many TRBV3-1 . TGTGCCAGCAGCCAAGTGCCCTACGAGCAGTACTTC CASSQVPYEQYF
TRBJ2-5 many TRBV4-3 . TGCGCCAGCAGCCAAGGGACAGACCGCCAAGAGACCCAGTACTTC CASSQGTDRQETQYF
TRBJ2-2 . TRBV2 . TGTGCCAGCAGTCCTTCCACGACCGGGGAGCTGTTTTTT CASSPSTTGELFF
TRBJ1-1 . TRBV7-9 . TGTGCCAGCAGCCTCCGCGGGGAACCTGAAGCTTTCTTT CASSLRGEPEAFF
TRBJ2-5 . TRBV7-2 . TGTGCCAGCAGCTCCCTTAGGGTCCAAGAGACCCAGTACTTC CASSSLRVQETQYF
TRBJ1-2 . TRBV10-3 . TGTGCCATCAGCCGCTCGGGGGGGCACTATGGCTACACCTTC CAISRSGGHYGYTF
TRBJ2-7 . TRBV7-8 TRBD2 TGTGCCAGCTCACCACCGTCTAGCGGGAGAGTGTCGGGCGAGCAGTACTTC CASSPPSSGRVSGEQYF
TRBJ1-6 . TRBV30 TRBD1 TGTGCCTGGAGTGTCCAGGGGGACAGCAGTCCCTATCATTCACCCCTCCACTTT CAWSVQGDSSPYHSPLHF
TRBJ1-1 . TRBV19 . TGTGCCAGTAGTGCCGGACAGATTACTGAAGCTTTCTTT CASSAGQITEAFF
TRBJ2-1 few TRBV2 . TGTGCCAGCAGTGCAGGGGATGAGCAGTTCTTC CASSAGDEQFF